Listed here is a single T cell receptor beta chain. Using immunoSEQ multiplex PCR, the repertoire was profiled, and TCRdb retains in-frame clones only, with some absent. The sample consists of 12,000 to 15,000 clones, approximately 70% of them appearing once. This specimen comes from a study of neoadjuvant anti-PD-1 for oral cavity cancer. The germline gives CDR1 KGHSH, CDR2 LQKENI. The CDR3 sequence is 15 residues long. V shed 2 bases and J shed 6 bases, with 17 bases lying between them. The V and J genes are TRBV18 and TRBJ2-7, with TRBD1 as a possible D gene (5 bases). This clonotype was obtained from a person aged 40 to 85 with oral cavity squamous cell carcinoma. This material consisted of PBMCs, taken before nivolumab (anti-PD-1) treatment. CDR3 region: CASSPDLGQGSEQYF. The CDR3 nucleotides read TGTGCCAGCTCACCAGACCTGGGGCAGGGAAGCGAGCAGTACTTC.